The present T cell receptor beta chain was sequenced within a study of cytomegalovirus exposure and HLA in healthy donors. Study results and caveats: For most TCR beta V segments, an earlier analysis put the productive rate at about 87% or about 30% of the time. Another analysis was done later, and it associated approximately 15,000 TCR beta sequences with HLA alleles at 0.05 false discovery rate.

Of note for this clone: Its antigen is still unknown.

Primers for the PCR totalled 60 Vbeta and 13 Jbeta. Per the original methods: There were about 80 million unique TCR beta chains by a later count, and approximately 11 million of them were shared. Repertoires were generated with immunoSEQ multiplex PCR, while TCRdb's copy carries only in-frame clones and drops some. From that table come the V and J calls and clone size; the DNA was used to work out D and trimming. The repertoire holds around 75,000 clones, with approximately 80% as singletons. Germline values: CDR1 LNHDA, CDR2 SQIVND (reference sequence). CDR3 length: 15 amino acids. V lost 8 bases to trimming and J lost 1 base; unmatched junction nucleotides: 6.

The chain recombines TRBV19 with TRBJ1-1; 11 bases align to TRBD1. Specimen: PBMCs. This sequence originates from a man aged 35 to 55 in good health and CMV-seronegative. The CDR3 coding sequence is TGTGCCAGTCGGAGGACAGGGGGCGGGAACACTGAAGCTTTCTTT. Translated, it gives CASRRTGGGNTEAFF.